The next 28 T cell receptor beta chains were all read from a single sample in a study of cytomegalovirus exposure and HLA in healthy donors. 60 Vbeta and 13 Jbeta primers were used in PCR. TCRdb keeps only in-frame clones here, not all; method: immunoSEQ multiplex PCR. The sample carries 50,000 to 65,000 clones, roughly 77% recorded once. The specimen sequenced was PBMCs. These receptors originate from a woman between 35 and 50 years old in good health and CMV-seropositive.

The CDR3 spells CASSLGTPNTGELFF. The DNA of the CDR3 is TGTGCCAGCTCACTCGGGACACCAAACACCGGGGAGCTGTTTTTT. This sequence joins TRBV18 and TRBJ2-2; D is possibly TRBD1 (6 bases). CDR1 is KGHSH and CDR2 is LQKENI in the germline V gene. Trimming shortened V by 4 bases and J by 2 bases, and 11 bases separated the two germline ends. The CDR3 loop spans 15 amino acids. The entire variable domain, with the rest obtained from reference TRBV18 and TRBJ2-2, is as follows: NAGVMQNPRHLVRRRGQEARLRCSPMKGHSHVYWYRQLPEEGLKFMVYLQKENIIDESGMPKERFSAEFPKEGPSILRIQQVVRGDSAAYFCASSLGTPNTGELFFGEGSRLTVL.

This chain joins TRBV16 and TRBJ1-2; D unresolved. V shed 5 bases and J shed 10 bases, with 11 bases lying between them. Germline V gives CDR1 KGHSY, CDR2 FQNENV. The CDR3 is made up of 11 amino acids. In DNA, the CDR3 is TGTGCCAGCAGCGGACTCTCTTTCTACACCTTC. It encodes CASSGLSFYTF.

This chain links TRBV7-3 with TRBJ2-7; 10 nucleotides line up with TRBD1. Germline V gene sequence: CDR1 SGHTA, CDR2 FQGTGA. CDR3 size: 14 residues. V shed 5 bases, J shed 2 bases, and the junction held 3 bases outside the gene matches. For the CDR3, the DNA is TGTGCCAGCAGCAAAGACAGGGGGCCCTACGAGCAGTACTTC. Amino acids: CASSKDRGPYEQYF.

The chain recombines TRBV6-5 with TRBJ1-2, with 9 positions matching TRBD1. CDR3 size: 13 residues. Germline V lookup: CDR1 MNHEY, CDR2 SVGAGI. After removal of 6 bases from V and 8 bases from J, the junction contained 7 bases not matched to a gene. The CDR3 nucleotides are TGTGCCAGCAGCTTGGGACAGGGAGGGGGCTACACCTTC. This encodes CASSLGQGGGYTF.

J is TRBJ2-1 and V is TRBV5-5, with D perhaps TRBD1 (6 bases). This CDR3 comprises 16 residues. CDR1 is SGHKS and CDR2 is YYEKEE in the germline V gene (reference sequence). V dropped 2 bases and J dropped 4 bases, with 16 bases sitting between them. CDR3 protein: CASSLPLRTDYNEQFF. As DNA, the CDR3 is TGTGCCAGCAGCTTACCACTGAGGACAGATTACAATGAGCAGTTCTTC. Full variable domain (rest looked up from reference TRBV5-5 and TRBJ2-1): DAGVTQSPTHLIKTRGQQVTLRCSPISGHKSVSWYQQVLGQGPQFIFQYYEKEERGRGNFPDRFSARQFPNYSSELNVNALLLGDSALYLCASSLPLRTDYNEQFFGPGTRLTVL.

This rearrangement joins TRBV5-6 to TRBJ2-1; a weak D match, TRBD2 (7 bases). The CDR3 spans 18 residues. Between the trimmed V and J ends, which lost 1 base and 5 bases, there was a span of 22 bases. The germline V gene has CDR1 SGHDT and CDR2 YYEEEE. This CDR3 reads CASSLRRGEGGRNNEQFF. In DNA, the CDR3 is TGTGCCAGCAGCTTGAGGAGGGGGGAGGGTGGGCGAAACAATGAGCAGTTCTTC. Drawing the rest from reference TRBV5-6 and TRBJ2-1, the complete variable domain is DAGVTQSPTHLIKTRGQQVTLRCSPKSGHDTVSWYQQALGQGPQFIFQYYEEEERQRGNFPDRFSGHQFPNYSSELNVNALLLGDSALYLCASSLRRGEGGRNNEQFFGPGTRLTVL.

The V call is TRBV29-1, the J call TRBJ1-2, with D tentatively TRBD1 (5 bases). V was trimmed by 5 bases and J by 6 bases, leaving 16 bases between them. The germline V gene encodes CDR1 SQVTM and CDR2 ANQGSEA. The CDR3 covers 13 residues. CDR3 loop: CSVNFRGDHGYTF. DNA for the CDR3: TGCAGCGTTAATTTTCGGGGGGACCATGGCTACACCTTC.

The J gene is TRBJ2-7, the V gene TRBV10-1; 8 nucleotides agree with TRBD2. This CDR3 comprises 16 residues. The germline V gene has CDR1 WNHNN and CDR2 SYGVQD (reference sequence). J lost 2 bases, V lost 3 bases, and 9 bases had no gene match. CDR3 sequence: CASSDSGGTNPYEQYF. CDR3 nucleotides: TGCGCCAGCAGTGACTCGGGGGGGACAAATCCCTACGAGCAGTACTTC.

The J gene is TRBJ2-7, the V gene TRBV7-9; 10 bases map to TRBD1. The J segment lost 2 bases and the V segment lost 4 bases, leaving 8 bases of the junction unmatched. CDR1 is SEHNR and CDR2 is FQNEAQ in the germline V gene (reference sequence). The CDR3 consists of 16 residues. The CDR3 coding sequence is TGTGCCAGCAGCTCCGTCGAGACAGGGGGCACCTACGAGCAGTACTTC. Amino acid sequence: CASSSVETGGTYEQYF.

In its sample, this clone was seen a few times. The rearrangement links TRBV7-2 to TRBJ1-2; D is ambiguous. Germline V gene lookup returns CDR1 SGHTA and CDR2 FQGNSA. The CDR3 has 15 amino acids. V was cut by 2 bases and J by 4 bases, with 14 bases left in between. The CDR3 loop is CASSLIASGGYGYTF. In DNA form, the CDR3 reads TGTGCCAGCAGCTTAATTGCCTCGGGAGGCTATGGCTACACCTTC. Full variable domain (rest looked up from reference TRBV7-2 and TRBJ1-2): GAGVSQSPSNKVTEKGKDVELRCDPISGHTALYWYRQSLGQGLEFLIYFQGNSAPDKSGLPSDRFSAERTGGSVSTLTIQRTQQEDSAVYLCASSLIASGGYGYTFGSGTRLTVV.

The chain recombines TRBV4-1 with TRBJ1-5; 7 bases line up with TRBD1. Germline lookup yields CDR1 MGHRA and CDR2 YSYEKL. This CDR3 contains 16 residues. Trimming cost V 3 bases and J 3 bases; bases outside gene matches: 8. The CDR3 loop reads CASSQEGTAPNQPQHF. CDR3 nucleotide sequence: TGCGCCAGCAGCCAGGAAGGGACAGCCCCCAATCAGCCCCAGCATTTT.

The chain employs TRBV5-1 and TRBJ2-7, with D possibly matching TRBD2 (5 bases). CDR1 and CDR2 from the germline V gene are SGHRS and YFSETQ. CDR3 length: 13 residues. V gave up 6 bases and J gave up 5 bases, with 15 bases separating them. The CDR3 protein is CASTSGLRNEQYF. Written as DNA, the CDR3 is TGCGCCAGCACCAGTGGACTCCGGAACGAGCAGTACTTC.

This CDR3 reads CATSSGRPGGGNQPQHF. Here the CDR3 DNA reads TGTGCCACCAGCAGCGGCCGTCCGGGGGGGGGCAATCAGCCCCAGCATTTT. The J gene is TRBJ1-5, the V gene TRBV15, with D perhaps matching TRBD1 (5 bases). The CDR3 length is 17 residues. The germline V gene has CDR1 LNHNV and CDR2 YYDKDF (reference sequence). V dropped 3 bases and J dropped 2 bases, with 17 bases sitting between them.

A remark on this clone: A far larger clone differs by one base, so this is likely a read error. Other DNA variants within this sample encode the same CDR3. As DNA, the CDR3 is TGTGCCAGCAGCCAACTCTTCTCTAGCACAGATACGCAGTATTTT. This gives the protein CASSQLFSSTDTQYF. V is TRBV5-8 and J is TRBJ2-3; D call uncertain. The CDR3 loop spans 15 amino acids. Germline V lookup: CDR1 SGHTS, CDR2 YDEGEE. V was shortened by 4 bases and J by 0 bases, with 12 bases between the two germline ends.

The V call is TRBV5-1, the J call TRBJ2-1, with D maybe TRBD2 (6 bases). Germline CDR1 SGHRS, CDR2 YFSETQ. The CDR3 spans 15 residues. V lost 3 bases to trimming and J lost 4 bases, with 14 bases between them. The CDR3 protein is CASSWGSRGYNEQFF. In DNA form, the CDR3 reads TGCGCCAGCAGCTGGGGCTCCCGGGGGTACAATGAGCAGTTCTTC.

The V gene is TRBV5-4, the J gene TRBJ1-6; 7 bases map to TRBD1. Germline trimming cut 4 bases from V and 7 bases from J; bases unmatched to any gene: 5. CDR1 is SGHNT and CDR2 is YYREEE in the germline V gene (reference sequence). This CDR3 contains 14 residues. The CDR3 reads CASSPGQENSPLHF. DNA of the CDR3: TGTGCCAGCAGCCCTGGACAGGAGAATTCACCCCTCCACTTT.

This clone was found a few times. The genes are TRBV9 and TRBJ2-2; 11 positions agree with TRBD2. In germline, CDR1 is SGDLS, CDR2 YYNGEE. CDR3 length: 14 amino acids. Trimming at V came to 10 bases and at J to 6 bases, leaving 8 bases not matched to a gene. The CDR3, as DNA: TGTGCCGCAAGTAGCGGGGGGGCCCCCGGGGAGCTGTTTTTT. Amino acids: CAASSGGAPGELFF.

In nucleotides, the CDR3 is TGCGCCAGCAGCGAAATACAGGGGGCCGGAGGCTACACCTTC. Encoded protein: CASSEIQGAGGYTF. The chain is built from TRBV4-1 and TRBJ1-2, with 9 bases aligning to TRBD1. The CDR3 sequence is 14 residues long. The ends lost 5 bases at V and 8 bases at J; junction bases unmatched: 9. The germline CDR1 and CDR2 sequences are MGHRA and YSYEKL.

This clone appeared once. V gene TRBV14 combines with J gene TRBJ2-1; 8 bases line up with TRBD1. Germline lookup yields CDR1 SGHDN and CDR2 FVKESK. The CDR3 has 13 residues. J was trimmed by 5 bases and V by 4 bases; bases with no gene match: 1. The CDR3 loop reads CASSPGQDNEQFF. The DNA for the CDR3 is TGTGCCAGCAGCCCGGGACAGGACAATGAGCAGTTCTTC.

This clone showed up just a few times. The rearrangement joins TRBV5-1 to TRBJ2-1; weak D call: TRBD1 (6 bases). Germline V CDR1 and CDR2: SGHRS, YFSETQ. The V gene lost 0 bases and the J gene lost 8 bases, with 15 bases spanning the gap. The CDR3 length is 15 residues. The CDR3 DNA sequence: TGCGCCAGCAGCTTGGTGGCGACAGGATACCATGAGCAGTTCTTC. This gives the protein CASSLVATGYHEQFF.

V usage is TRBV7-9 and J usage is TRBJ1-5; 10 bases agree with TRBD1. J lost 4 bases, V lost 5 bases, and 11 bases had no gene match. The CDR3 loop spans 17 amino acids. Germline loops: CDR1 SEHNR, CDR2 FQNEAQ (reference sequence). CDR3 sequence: CASSTRWEDRGNQPQHF. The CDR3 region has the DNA TGTGCCAGCAGCACCCGATGGGAGGACAGGGGGAATCAGCCCCAGCATTTT. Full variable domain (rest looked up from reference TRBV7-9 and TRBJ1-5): DTGVSQNPRHKITKRGQNVTFRCDPISEHNRLYWYRQTLGQGPEFLTYFQNEAQLEKSRLLSDRFSAERPKGSFSTLEIQRTEQGDSAMYLCASSTRWEDRGNQPQHFGDGTRLSIL.

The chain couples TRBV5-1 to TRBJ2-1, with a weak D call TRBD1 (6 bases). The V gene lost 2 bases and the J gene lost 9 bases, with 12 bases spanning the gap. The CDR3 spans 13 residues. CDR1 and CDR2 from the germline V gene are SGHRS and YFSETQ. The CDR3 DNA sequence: TGCGCCAGCAGCTTTACAGGGATGGGTGAGCAGTTCTTC. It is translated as CASSFTGMGEQFF.

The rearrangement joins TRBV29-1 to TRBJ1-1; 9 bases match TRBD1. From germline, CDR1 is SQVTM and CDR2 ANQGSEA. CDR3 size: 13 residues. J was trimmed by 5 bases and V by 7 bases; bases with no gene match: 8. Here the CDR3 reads CSAQTGGDTEAFF. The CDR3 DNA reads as TGCAGCGCCCAGACAGGGGGGGATACTGAAGCTTTCTTT. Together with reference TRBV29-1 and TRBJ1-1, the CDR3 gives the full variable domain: SAVISQKPSRDICQRGTSLTIQCQVDSQVTMMFWYRQQPGQSLTLIATANQGSEATYESGFVIDKFPISRPNLTFSTLTVSNMSPEDSSIYLCSAQTGGDTEAFFGQGTRLTVV.

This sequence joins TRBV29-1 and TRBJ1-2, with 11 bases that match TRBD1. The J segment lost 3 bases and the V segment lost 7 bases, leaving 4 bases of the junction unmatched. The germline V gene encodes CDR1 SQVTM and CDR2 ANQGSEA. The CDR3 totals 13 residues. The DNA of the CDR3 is TGCAGCGCCCTGGGACAGGGGGACTATGGCTACACCTTC. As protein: CSALGQGDYGYTF.

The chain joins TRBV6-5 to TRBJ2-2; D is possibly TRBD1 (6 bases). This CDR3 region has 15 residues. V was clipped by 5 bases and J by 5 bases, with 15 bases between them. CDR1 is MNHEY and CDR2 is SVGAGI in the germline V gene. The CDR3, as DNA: TGTGCCAGCAGTCATGACAGGTGGCAAACCGGGGAGCTGTTTTTT. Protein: CASSHDRWQTGELFF.

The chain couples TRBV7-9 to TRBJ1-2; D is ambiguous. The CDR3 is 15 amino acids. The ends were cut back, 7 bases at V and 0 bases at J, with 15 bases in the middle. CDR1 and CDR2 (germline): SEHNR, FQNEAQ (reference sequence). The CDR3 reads CASTYEWASNYGYTF. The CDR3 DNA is TGTGCCAGCACCTACGAATGGGCCTCTAACTATGGCTACACCTTC.

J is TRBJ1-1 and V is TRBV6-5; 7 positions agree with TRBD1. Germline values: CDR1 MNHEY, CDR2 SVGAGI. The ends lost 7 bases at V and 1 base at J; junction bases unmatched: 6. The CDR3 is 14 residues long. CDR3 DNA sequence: TGTGCCAGCAAAAGACAGGGAGCGAACACTGAAGCTTTCTTT. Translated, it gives CASKRQGANTEAFF.

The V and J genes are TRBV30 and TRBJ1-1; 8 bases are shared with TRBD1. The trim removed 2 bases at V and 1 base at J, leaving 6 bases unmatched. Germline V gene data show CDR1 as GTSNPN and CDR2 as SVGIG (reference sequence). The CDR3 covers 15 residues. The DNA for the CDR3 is TGTGCCTGGAGTAAATTCGGACAGGGGAACACTGAAGCTTTCTTT. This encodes CAWSKFGQGNTEAFF.